A selection of T cell receptor beta chains follows, all from one sample in a study of blood T cell repertoires in COVID-19. The protocol was immunoSEQ multiplex PCR, while the TCRdb copy is restricted to in-frame clones and leaves out a portion. This table holds 95,000 to 100,000 clones, about 88% found once. Sequencing was performed on peripheral blood. These receptors were obtained from an elderly man with acute or convalescent COVID-19. The CDR3 runs from the conserved cysteine through the conserved F or W. D genes are given only for firm matches. Part of the rows lack a size; the others show once, few, many or a class for expanded clones.

j_gene	v_gene	d_gene	abundance	CDR3aa	CDR3nt
TRBJ2-1	TRBV28	TRBD2	-	CASISGTSGINEQFF	TGTGCCAGCATTAGCGGGACTAGCGGGATCAATGAGCAGTTCTTC
TRBJ2-3	TRBV6-5	-	-	CASGRGGRGTDTQYF	TGTGCCAGCGGACGTGGCGGAAGGGGTACAGATACGCAGTATTTT
TRBJ1-3	TRBV28	-	-	CASSPTGQSRSGNTIYF	TGTGCCAGCAGTCCAACCGGACAGAGCCGCTCTGGAAACACCATATATTTT
TRBJ1-5	TRBV28	-	-	CASSIPQGRVDQPQHF	TGTGCCAGCAGTATCCCTCAGGGAAGGGTGGATCAGCCCCAGCATTTT
TRBJ2-1	TRBV15	TRBD2	-	CATSRDGTSGSLYNEQFF	TGTGCCACCAGCAGAGACGGGACTAGCGGGAGTTTGTACAATGAGCAGTTCTTC
TRBJ2-7	TRBV6-2/TRBV6-3	-	-	CASSSISRSSYEQYF	TGTGCCAGCAGTTCCATCTCGAGGAGCTCCTACGAGCAGTACTTC
TRBJ1-3	TRBV28	TRBD1	-	CASSPDRAQGNTIYF	TGTGCCAGCAGCCCCGACAGGGCGCAGGGAAACACCATATATTTT
TRBJ1-4	TRBV7-2	-	-	CASSLDRSEKLFF	TGTGCCAGCAGCTTAGATAGGAGTGAAAAACTGTTTTTT
TRBJ2-1	TRBV6-5	TRBD2	-	CASRRLASYNEQFF	TGTGCCAGCAGACGACTAGCATCTTACAATGAGCAGTTCTTC
TRBJ2-2	TRBV29-1	-	-	CSVGQKNTGELFF	TGCAGCGTTGGCCAGAAGAACACCGGGGAGCTGTTTTTT
TRBJ2-2	TRBV19	TRBD2	-	CASSPMGLGTGELFF	TGTGCCAGTAGTCCTATGGGACTAGGAACCGGGGAGCTGTTTTTT
TRBJ2-3	TRBV13	TRBD2	-	CASSPGTSSQYF	TGTGCCAGCAGCCCTGGGACTAGCTCGCAGTATTTT
TRBJ1-2	TRBV28	-	-	CASYEPGGGPQRLYGYTF	TGTGCCTCCTACGAACCTGGGGGGGGCCCCCAGCGTCTCTATGGCTACACCTTC
TRBJ1-2	TRBV27	TRBD1	-	CASRPTGGYGYTF	TGTGCCAGCAGGCCCACAGGGGGCTATGGCTACACCTTC
TRBJ2-4	TRBV5-4	TRBD2	-	CASSPGGLAKNIQYF	TGTGCCAGCAGTCCCGGGGGGTTAGCCAAAAACATTCAGTACTTC
TRBJ2-7	TRBV5-1	TRBD2	once	CASSRTSGRAQNEQYF	TGCGCCAGCAGCAGGACTAGCGGGAGGGCCCAGAACGAGCAGTACTTC
TRBJ1-6	TRBV6-5	-	-	CASRRTDSPLHF	TGTGCCAGCAGGCGGACAGATTCACCCCTCCACTTT
TRBJ2-7	TRBV18	-	-	CASSPTMGTAAYEQYF	TGTGCCAGCTCACCCACGATGGGTACGGCGGCCTACGAGCAGTACTTC
TRBJ2-1	TRBV7-9	TRBD2	-	CASSLGLAGGPRDEQFF	TGTGCCAGCAGCTTAGGGCTAGCGGGAGGGCCGCGGGATGAGCAGTTCTTC
TRBJ1-1	TRBV6-1	-	-	CASSEQLSRDTEAFF	TGTGCCAGCAGTGAACAGCTCAGCAGGGACACTGAAGCTTTCTTT
TRBJ2-7	TRBV27	TRBD2	-	CASSGQGGRTYEQYF	TGTGCCAGCAGTGGTCAGGGCGGGAGGACCTACGAGCAGTACTTC
TRBJ2-7	TRBV7-2	-	few	CASSLGPTSSYEQYF	TGTGCCAGCAGCTTGGGCCCTACGAGCTCCTACGAGCAGTACTTC
TRBJ1-2	TRBV5-1	TRBD1	-	CASSSTGGVVRGYTF	TGCGCCAGCAGCTCTACAGGGGGCGTCGTACGCGGCTACACCTTC
TRBJ1-5	TRBV7-8	-	few	CATELSGANNQPQHF	TGTGCCACCGAACTTTCAGGGGCGAACAATCAGCCCCAGCATTTT
TRBJ1-2	TRBV24-1	-	-	CATSDRGVNYGYTF	TGTGCCACCAGTGATCGGGGGGTCAACTATGGCTACACCTTC
TRBJ2-2	TRBV19	TRBD2	-	CASSMGLAGYTGELFF	TGTGCCAGTAGTATGGGGCTAGCGGGGTACACCGGGGAGCTGTTTTTT
TRBJ2-1	TRBV10-3	-	-	CAISVSGEQFF	TGTGCCATCAGTGTGAGCGGTGAGCAGTTCTTC
TRBJ2-2	TRBV28	-	-	CASSFGGVSTGELFF	TGTGCCAGCAGTTTCGGGGGAGTTAGCACCGGGGAGCTGTTTTTT
TRBJ1-1	TRBV19	-	-	CASSRWGEGPFF	TGTGCCAGTAGCCGTTGGGGGGAGGGCCCTTTCTTT
TRBJ2-5	TRBV2	-	-	CASSTEGGGETQYF	TGTGCCAGCAGTACGGAGGGCGGAGGAGAGACCCAGTACTTC
TRBJ2-7	TRBV9	TRBD2	-	CASSVGLAGGPGEQYF	TGTGCCAGCAGCGTTGGACTAGCGGGAGGGCCGGGGGAGCAGTACTTC
TRBJ1-1	TRBV19	TRBD1	-	CASSGPRQGLGNTEAFF	TGTGCCAGTAGTGGCCCGAGACAGGGTCTCGGGAACACTGAAGCTTTCTTT
TRBJ2-2	TRBV11-2	-	-	CASSLGLANTGELFF	TGTGCCAGCAGCTTAGGTCTAGCGAACACCGGGGAGCTGTTTTTT
TRBJ2-3	TRBV3-1/TRBV3-2	TRBD2	-	CASSQASSGGTDTQYF	TGTGCCAGCAGCCAAGCCTCTAGCGGGGGCACAGATACGCAGTATTTT
TRBJ1-1	TRBV24-1	-	-	CATSESGLPNTEAFF	TGTGCCACCAGTGAATCGGGACTCCCGAACACTGAAGCTTTCTTT
TRBJ1-5	TRBV28	-	few	CASSSAGNSNQPQHF	TGTGCCAGCAGTTCCGCCGGGAATAGCAATCAGCCCCAGCATTTT
TRBJ2-1	TRBV6-2/TRBV6-3	-	-	CASSSQEFYNEQFF	TGTGCCAGCAGTTCACAGGAGTTCTACAATGAGCAGTTCTTC
TRBJ1-4	TRBV19	-	-	CASSQGTSEKLFF	TGTGCCAGTAGTCAGGGGACGAGTGAAAAACTGTTTTTT
TRBJ1-2	TRBV7-2	TRBD1	-	CASSNDRGNYGYTF	TGTGCCAGCAGCAATGACAGGGGCAACTATGGCTACACCTTC